Reported below is one T cell receptor beta chain. The CDR3 totals 13 residues. V lost 1 base, J lost 6 bases, and 9 bases lay in between. In germline, CDR1 is LGHDT, CDR2 YNNKEL (reference sequence). This entry belongs to a study of blood T cell repertoires in COVID-19. Study information: Samples of COVID-19 (acute and convalescent) were obtained from the United States, Italy and Spain. T cells, B-cell-depleted T cells, or PBMCs provided the cDNA or gDNA that served as material.

As originally analysed: Estimation of nucleated cell counts relied on the amplification of reference gene primers. Produced via immunoSEQ multiplex PCR; TCRdb's table is partial and in-frame only. V and J calls and clone size are given by that table; D and trimming were obtained from the DNA. Of 35,000 to 50,000 clones listed, approximately 80% are singletons. The gene calls are TRBV3-1 (or the pseudogene TRBV3-2) and TRBJ1-1; a weak D match, TRBD1 (5 bases). The sequenced sample was peripheral blood. The receptor's source is a man in his forties or fifties with active or convalescent COVID-19. The CDR3 DNA reads TGTGCCAGCAGCCAAGCCGGGGGTTCTGAAGCTTTCTTT. Residues: CASSQAGGSEAFF.